This T cell receptor (beta chain) was identified in a study of OX40 agonist ivuxolimab in advanced cancers. Concerning the study at large: Ivuxolimab was a fully human IgG2 agonistic monoclonal antibody targeting the costimulatory receptor OX40 (CD134). The paper reports the monotherapy dose-escalation portion (N = 52 patients) of the phase I ivuxolimab trial. Peripheral TCRbeta sequencing aimed to test whether ivuxolimab altered TCR sequence diversity and caused clonal T-cell expansion. Partial responses were achieved by three dose-escalation patients, of whom one had hepatocellular carcinoma and two had cutaneous melanoma. Prior anti-PD-1, anti-PD-L1 or anti-CTLA-4 therapy was permitted, and checkpoint inhibitors had been received by less than 45% of dose-escalation patients. Of the roughly 54 patients in dose escalation, 19 had hepatocellular carcinoma, some 15 had melanoma, 9 had renal cell carcinoma and 9 had head and neck cancer. Intravenous ivuxolimab was administered to patients every 2 weeks at six dose levels: 0.01, 0.1, 0.3, 1.5, 3 and 10 mg/kg. A male proportion of around 81% and a mean age of roughly 58 years, ranging from about 23 to 90, were recorded for the dose-escalation cohort.

Genomic DNA was extracted from sorted cells for sequencing of the TCRbeta CDR3 region. TCRbeta CDR3 regions were sequenced using the immunoSEQ Assay. Imported from immuneACCESS, the table was reduced by TCRdb to in-frame sequences with V and J called. These copies leave out some clones; in studies compared against another copy, an unresolved V gene accounts for under half, and the cause of the remainder is not known. The sample table lists 15,000 to 20,000 clones, under 90% of them with a count of one. The leading ten clones occupy approximately 15% of the sample. The cysteine opens and the phenylalanine closes a CDR3 of 14 amino acids. Just CDR3 DNA is preserved here, 42 bases in frame from base 1. The germline V gene yields SGHVS for CDR1 and FQNEAQ for CDR2. V was cut back by 5 bases and J by 2 bases, leaving a gap of 12 bases between them. Points on this clone: The target of this receptor is not known. It has no much larger one-base neighbor in the sample; base qualities were not kept.

General findings and caveats noted by the study authors: On average, CD8+ T cells showed more expanded clones than CD4+ T cells after ivuxolimab. In partial responders in the 0.1-3.0 mg/kg groups, normalized peripheral clonal expansion was found to be among the lowest, especially among CD8+ T cells. Low levels of normalized T-cell clonal expansion were also shown by some nonresponding patients. The antigen specificity of the peripheral T cells that underwent clonal expansion was not determined. At doses of 0.1 to 3.0 mg/kg, clonal expansion of both CD4+ and CD8+ T cells in blood was seen between baseline and week 6.

Patients with autoimmune disease history or receiving systemic immunosuppression were excluded from the trial. Peripheral blood for TCR sequencing was drawn from every dose cohort at baseline, at cycle 4 day 1 and at cycle 7 day 1. The samples were taken from a phase I, first-in-human, multicenter, open-label dose-escalation trial of ivuxolimab. Adults with locally advanced or metastatic head and neck squamous cell, hepatocellular, melanoma or renal cell carcinoma were enrolled in the trial. Before TCR sequencing, CD4+ T cells and CD8+ T cells were sorted from peripheral blood as separate populations.

In this chain, TRBV7-8 is recombined with TRBJ1-2; matching of 5 bases hints at TRBD1 as the D gene. Sequencing was performed on CD4+ or CD8+ T cells sorted from blood, taken in a trial of the OX40 agonist ivuxolimab. This clonotype was sampled from an adult with an advanced solid tumor such as melanoma, head and neck, liver or kidney cancer. The nucleotide sequence reads TGTGCCAGCAGCGCGAGGGGCGGCAACTATGGCTACACCTTC. It encodes CASSARGGNYGYTF. Supplemented by the reference TRBV7-8 and TRBJ1-2 proteins around the CDR3, the complete variable domain is GAGVSQSPRYKVAKRGQDVALRCDPISGHVSLFWYQQALGQGPEFLTYFQNEAQLDKSGLPSDRFFAERPEGSVSTLKIQRTQQEDSAVYLCASSARGGNYGYTFGSGTRLTVV.